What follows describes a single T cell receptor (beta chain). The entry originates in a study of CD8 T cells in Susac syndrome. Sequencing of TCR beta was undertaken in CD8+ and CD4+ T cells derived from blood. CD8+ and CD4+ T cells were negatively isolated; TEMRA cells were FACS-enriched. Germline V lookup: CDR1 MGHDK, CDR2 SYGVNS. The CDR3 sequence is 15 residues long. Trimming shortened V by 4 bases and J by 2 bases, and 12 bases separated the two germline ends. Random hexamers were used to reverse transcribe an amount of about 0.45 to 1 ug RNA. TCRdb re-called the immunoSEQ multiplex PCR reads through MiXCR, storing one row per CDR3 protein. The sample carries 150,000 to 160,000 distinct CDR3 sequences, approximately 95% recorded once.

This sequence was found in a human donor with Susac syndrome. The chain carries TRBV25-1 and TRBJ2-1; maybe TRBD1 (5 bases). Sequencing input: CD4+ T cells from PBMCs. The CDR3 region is CASSGYRSTYNEQFF. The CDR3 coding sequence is TGTGCCAGCAGTGGATACAGGTCCACCTACAATGAGCAGTTCTTC.